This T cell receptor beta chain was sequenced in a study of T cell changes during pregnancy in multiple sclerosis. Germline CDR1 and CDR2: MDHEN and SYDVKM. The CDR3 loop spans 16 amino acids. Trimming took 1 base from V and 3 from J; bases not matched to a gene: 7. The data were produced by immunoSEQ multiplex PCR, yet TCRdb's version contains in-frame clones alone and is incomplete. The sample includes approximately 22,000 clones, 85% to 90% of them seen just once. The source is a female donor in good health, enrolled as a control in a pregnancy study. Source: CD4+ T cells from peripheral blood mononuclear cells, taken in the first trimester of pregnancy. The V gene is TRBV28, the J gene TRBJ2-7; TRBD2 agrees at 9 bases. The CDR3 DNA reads TGTGCCAGCAGTTTATATTGGCGGGAGGGTGGCTACGAGCAGTACTTC. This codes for CASSLYWREGGYEQYF.